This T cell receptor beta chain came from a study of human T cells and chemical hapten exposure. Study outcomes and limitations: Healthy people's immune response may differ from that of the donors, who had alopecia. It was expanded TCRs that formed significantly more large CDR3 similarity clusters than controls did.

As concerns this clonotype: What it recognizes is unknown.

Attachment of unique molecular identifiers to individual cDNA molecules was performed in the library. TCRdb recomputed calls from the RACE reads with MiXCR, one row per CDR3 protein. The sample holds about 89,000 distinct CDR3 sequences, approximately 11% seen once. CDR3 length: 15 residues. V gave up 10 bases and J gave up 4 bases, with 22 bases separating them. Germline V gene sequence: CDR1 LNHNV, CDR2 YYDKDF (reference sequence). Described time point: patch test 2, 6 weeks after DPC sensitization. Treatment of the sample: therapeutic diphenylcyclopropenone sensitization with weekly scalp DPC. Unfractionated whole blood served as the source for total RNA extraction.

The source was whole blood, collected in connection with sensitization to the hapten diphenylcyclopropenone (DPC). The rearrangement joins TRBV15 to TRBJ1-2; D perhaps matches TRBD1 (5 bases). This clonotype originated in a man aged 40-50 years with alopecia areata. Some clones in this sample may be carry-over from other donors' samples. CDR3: CASRLVGGIRYGYTF. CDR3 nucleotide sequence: TGTGCCAGCAGACTTGTTGGGGGAATACGCTATGGCTACACCTTC.